This T cell receptor beta chain was profiled in a study of Graves' ophthalmopathy and Graves' hyperthyroidism. Study summary: Peripheral blood (taken before any treatment) was collected at initial diagnosis.

Ophthalmopathy donors were characterized by moderate-to-severe activity, CAS of at least 3, NOSPECS of at least 4, and duration under 3 months. The CDR3 extends over 13 amino acids. With 3 bases removed from V and 3 bases from J, the gap between germline ends came to 11 bases. The germline V gene encodes CDR1 GTSNPN and CDR2 SVGIG (reference sequence). CDR3 regions of TCR beta were amplified from RNA transcripts. In the first round, RT-PCR was carried out with HTBI primers, and a multiplex PCR formed the second round. TCRdb itself ran the multiplex PCR reads through MiXCR, one entry per CDR3 protein. Found here are some 390,000 distinct CDR3 sequences, approximately 20% of them singletons; the top ten hold 1.6%.

Sequenced input: peripheral blood. The receptor comes from a woman aged 18-29 years with Graves' ophthalmopathy. The rearrangement uses TRBV30 and TRBJ1-1; D is unresolved. The CDR3 DNA reads as TGTGCCTGGAGCCTTACAAGAGACACTGAAGCTTTCTTT. Amino acids: CAWSLTRDTEAFF. The entire variable domain, with the rest obtained from reference TRBV30 and TRBJ1-1, is as follows: SQTIHQWPATLVQPVGSPLSLECTVEGTSNPNLYWYRQAAGRGLQLLFYSVGIGQISSEVPQNLSASRPQDRQFILSSKKLLLSDSGFYLCAWSLTRDTEAFFGQGTRLTVV.